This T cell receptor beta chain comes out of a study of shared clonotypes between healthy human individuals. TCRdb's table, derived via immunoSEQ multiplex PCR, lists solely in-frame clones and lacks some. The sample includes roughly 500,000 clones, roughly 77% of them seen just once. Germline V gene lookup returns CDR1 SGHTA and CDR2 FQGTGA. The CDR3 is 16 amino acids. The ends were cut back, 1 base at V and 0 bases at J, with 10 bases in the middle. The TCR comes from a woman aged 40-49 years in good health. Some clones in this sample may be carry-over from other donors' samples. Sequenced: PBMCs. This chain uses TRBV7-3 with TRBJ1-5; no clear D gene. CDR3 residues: CASSLRDGNSNQPQHF. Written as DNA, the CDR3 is TGTGCCAGCAGCTTAAGAGACGGCAATAGCAATCAGCCCCAGCATTTT.